The T cell receptor (beta chain) described here comes from a study of PD-1 blockade in mismatch repair-deficient tumors. This clone was seen more than once but under ten times. V shed 1 base, J shed 2 bases, and the junction held 0 bases outside the gene matches. CDR1 and CDR2 from the germline V gene are LNHDA and SQIVND (reference sequence). The CDR3 extends over 15 amino acids. TCRdb's copy holds only in-frame clones and misses some; the assay was immunoSEQ multiplex PCR. This table holds tens of thousands of clones, about four fifths found once. A few pembrolizumab responders had their TCRs sequenced.

The chain carries TRBV19 and TRBJ1-5, with 9 nucleotides matching TRBD1. The receptor was derived from an adult with mismatch repair-deficient cancer. Sequencing used PBMCs, obtained before pembrolizumab treatment. The CDR3 DNA is TGTGCCAGTAGTATAGGGACAGGGGGCAATCAGCCCCAGCATTTT. Translating it yields CASSIGTGGNQPQHF.